This is a list of T cell receptor beta chains from one sample in a study of identifying expanded T cells in peripheral blood. Profiling relied on immunoSEQ multiplex PCR, and the TCRdb table lists in-frame clones only, not all of them. The top ten hold 3.5% to 5% of the sample, which has approximately 92,000 clones, 70% to 90% seen once. What was sequenced was blood. All receptors come from a person aged 18 to 75 in good health. Both conserved end residues are part of each CDR3. A D gene is named only where the DNA matches it firmly. Clone size is stated in some rows and not others, as once, few, many or a class when expanded.

d_gene	v_gene	abundance	j_gene	CDR3aa	CDR3nt
-	TRBV18	-	TRBJ2-7	CASSPPFGGYEQYF	TGTGCCAGCTCACCACCGTTCGGGGGCTACGAGCAGTACTTC
TRBD2	TRBV29-1	-	TRBJ2-7	CSVEGVAGGPRNEQYF	TGCAGCGTTGAAGGTGTAGCGGGGGGGCCTAGGAACGAGCAGTACTTC
TRBD1	TRBV29-1	-	TRBJ2-2	CSVIGTGGTGELFF	TGCAGCGTTATAGGGACAGGGGGCACCGGGGAGCTGTTTTTT
-	TRBV5-1	-	TRBJ1-1	CASSSRPSDTEAFF	TGCGCCAGCAGCTCCAGGCCCTCTGACACTGAAGCTTTCTTT
-	TRBV6-1	-	TRBJ1-5	CASSADRGNVFSNQPQHF	TGTGCCAGCAGTGCCGACAGAGGCAACGTCTTTAGCAATCAGCCCCAGCATTTT
-	TRBV11-2	-	TRBJ2-7	CASSLGTWESSYEQYF	TGTGCCAGCAGCCTCGGGACTTGGGAGAGCTCCTACGAGCAGTACTTC
-	TRBV5-4	-	TRBJ1-2	CASSSRRIERYGYTF	TGTGCCAGCTCTTCAAGACGTATCGAACGCTATGGCTACACCTTC
-	TRBV7-2	few	TRBJ1-4	CASSSQGTPNEKLFF	TGTGCCAGCAGCAGTCAGGGGACACCTAATGAAAAACTGTTTTTT
-	TRBV6-6	-	TRBJ1-2	CASSYGPDYGYTF	TGTGCCAGCAGTTACGGGCCAGACTATGGCTACACCTTC
-	TRBV7-3	-	TRBJ2-1	CASSSRGGQYNEQFF	TGTGCCAGCAGCTCACGTGGGGGCCAGTACAATGAGCAGTTCTTC
TRBD2	TRBV7-6	-	TRBJ2-5	CASSRGGQETQYF	TGTGCCAGCAGCCGCGGGGGACAAGAGACCCAGTACTTC
-	TRBV30	few	TRBJ2-3	CAWDTIGDTQYF	TGTGCCTGGGATACTATAGGAGATACGCAGTATTTT
-	TRBV28	-	TRBJ1-6	CASSTGGADPISPLHF	TGTGCCAGCAGTACGGGGGGGGCTGACCCTATTTCACCCCTCCACTTT
TRBD2	TRBV11-3	-	TRBJ2-3	CASRTSGGSTDTQYF	TGTGCCAGCAGGACTAGCGGGGGAAGTACAGATACGCAGTATTTT
TRBD1	TRBV29-1	-	TRBJ1-1	CSALRDSRLNTEAFF	TGCAGCGCATTAAGGGACAGCCGATTGAACACTGAAGCTTTCTTT
-	TRBV10-3	few	TRBJ1-1	CAISDVEASTLYTEAFF	TGTGCCATCAGTGATGTGGAGGCTAGTACCCTCTACACTGAAGCTTTCTTT
-	TRBV6-5	-	TRBJ1-1	CASSYWRGTRTEAFF	TGTGCCAGCAGTTACTGGAGGGGGACGCGGACTGAAGCTTTCTTT
-	TRBV7-9	-	TRBJ1-5	CASSASGNSNQPQHF	TGTGCCAGCAGCGCTAGTGGGAATAGCAATCAGCCCCAGCATTTT
-	TRBV11-2	-	TRBJ1-1	CASSSDIGYTEAFF	TGTGCCAGCAGCTCGGACATTGGGTACACTGAAGCTTTCTTT
TRBD1	TRBV5-6	-	TRBJ2-5	CASSRQGWEETQYF	TGTGCCAGCAGCCGACAGGGTTGGGAAGAGACCCAGTACTTC
-	TRBV21-1	medium-sized	TRBJ1-1	CASSSSRPGNTEAFF	TGTGCCAGCAGCTCATCTAGGCCGGGGAACACTGAAGCTTTCTTT
-	TRBV2	-	TRBJ1-5	CASNRRRGSNQPQHF	TGTGCCAGCAACCGCCGGAGAGGATCAAATCAGCCCCAGCATTTT
-	TRBV7-9	few	TRBJ1-3	CASSFQGQDTIYF	TGTGCCAGCAGCTTCCAGGGTCAGGACACCATATATTTT
-	TRBV13	once	TRBJ1-1	CASSLRQVGQGAFF	TGTGCCAGCAGCTTAAGACAAGTAGGGCAGGGAGCTTTCTTT
TRBD2	TRBV5-1	few	TRBJ2-5	CASKLGTSGGRRLETQYF	TGCGCCAGCAAGCTCGGGACTAGCGGGGGAAGGCGGTTAGAGACCCAGTACTTC
-	TRBV7-9	-	TRBJ1-6	CASSSSGTENSPLHF	TGTGCCAGCAGCTCCTCGGGGACTGAGAATTCACCCCTCCACTTT
-	TRBV5-6	-	TRBJ1-5	CASSRGLSGYQPQHF	TGTGCCAGCAGCCGCGGTTTGAGTGGGTATCAGCCCCAGCATTTT
TRBD1	TRBV19	-	TRBJ1-1	CASIRGDRIEEAFF	TGTGCCAGTATTAGGGGGGACAGAATAGAGGAAGCTTTCTTT
TRBD1	TRBV6-1	-	TRBJ2-7	CATRGWGQSSYEQYF	TGTGCCACCCGGGGATGGGGACAGAGCTCCTACGAGCAGTACTTC
-	TRBV12-1	-	TRBJ1-2	CASSFPLIPLRGYTF	TGTGCCAGCAGCTTTCCCCTCATTCCGCTCCGGGGCTACACCTTC
TRBD1	TRBV5-4	-	TRBJ1-2	CASSADSDRALYGYTF	TGTGCCAGCAGCGCCGACTCTGACAGGGCCCTTTATGGCTACACCTTC
-	TRBV10-3	once	TRBJ2-7	CAISAGSQAYEQYF	TGTGCCATCAGTGCCGGCAGCCAAGCCTACGAGCAGTACTTC
-	TRBV9	-	TRBJ1-1	CASSVDPFNTEAFF	TGTGCCAGCAGCGTAGACCCTTTTAACACTGAAGCTTTCTTT
-	TRBV30	-	TRBJ1-2	CAWSVNSPGIYGYTF	TGTGCCTGGAGTGTAAATTCGCCGGGGATTTATGGCTACACCTTC
-	TRBV5-1	-	TRBJ2-3	CASSLGFTGASTDTQYF	TGCGCCAGCAGCTTGGGGTTCACGGGGGCCTCCACAGATACGCAGTATTTT
-	TRBV5-1	once	TRBJ2-5	CASSSPSQETQYF	TGCGCCAGCAGCTCGCCTTCCCAAGAGACCCAGTACTTC